One sample yielded the 31 T cell receptor beta chains listed below, sequenced in a study of beta chain features in type 1 diabetes. Study-level points and caveats: All four CD4+ subsets from Type 1 diabetes patients carried moderately but significantly shorter TCRB CDR3s.

Expressed TCRB transcripts were sequenced after all isolated RNA was converted to cDNA. TCRdb keeps only in-frame clones here, not all; method: immunoSEQ multiplex PCR. Among 300,000 to 350,000 clones listed, roughly 13% were seen once. Their specific antigens are unknown. The sequencing sample was made of naive CD4+ T cells from blood. Source of these receptors: a woman aged 18-29 years with type 1 diabetes.

The V and J genes are TRBV5-1 and TRBJ2-7; maybe TRBD2 (6 bases). The germline CDR1 and CDR2 sequences are SGHRS and YFSETQ. V was clipped by 0 bases and J by 4 bases, with 14 bases between them. The CDR3 loop spans 15 amino acids. The CDR3 coding sequence is TGCGCCAGCAGCTTGGGATATACGGGAGATTACGAGCAGTACTTC. It encodes CASSLGYTGDYEQYF.

The gene calls are TRBV5-6 and TRBJ2-5; D gene unclear. Between the trimmed V and J ends, which lost 0 bases and 4 bases, there was a span of 7 bases. The CDR3 runs to 13 residues. Germline CDR1 and CDR2: SGHDT and YYEEEE. CDR3 sequence: CASSLVLRETQYF. CDR3 bases: TGTGCCAGCAGCTTGGTGTTGCGAGAGACCCAGTACTTC. Supplemented by reference TRBV5-6 and TRBJ2-5, the full variable domain reads DAGVTQSPTHLIKTRGQQVTLRCSPKSGHDTVSWYQQALGQGPQFIFQYYEEEERQRGNFPDRFSGHQFPNYSSELNVNALLLGDSALYLCASSLVLRETQYFGPGTRLLVL.

This clone showed up just a few times. The gene calls are TRBV10-3 and TRBJ2-6; TRBD1 aligns across 7 bases. Losses at the gene ends were 0 bases for V and 0 bases for J; bases not matched to a gene: 5. This CDR3 has 18 residues. The germline V gene has CDR1 ENHRY and CDR2 SYGVKD. In DNA, the CDR3 is TGTGCCATCAGTGAGTCGACAGGGATGGGCTCTGGGGCCAACGTCCTGACTTTC. This codes for CAISESTGMGSGANVLTF.

The chain combines TRBV15 with TRBJ2-7; D is possibly TRBD1 (6 bases). The CDR3 covers 15 residues. In germline, CDR1 is LNHNV, CDR2 YYDKDF (reference sequence). V dropped 3 bases and J dropped 6 bases, with 18 bases sitting between them. CDR3 protein: CATSRDPHRDSEQYV. Written as DNA, the CDR3 is TGTGCCACCAGCAGGGACCCGCACAGGGATAGCGAGCAGTACGTC.

The V gene is TRBV5-1, the J gene TRBJ2-1, with D perhaps matching TRBD1 (6 bases). Per the germline V gene, CDR1 is SGHRS and CDR2 is YFSETQ. The CDR3 is made up of 15 amino acids. V lost 4 bases to trimming and J lost 2 bases, with 13 bases between them. CDR3 bases: TGCGCCAGCAGCGCAGTGGGGGACACCTACAATGAGCAGTTCTTC. This encodes CASSAVGDTYNEQFF.

The chain couples TRBV5-1 to TRBJ2-5; perhaps TRBD1 as D (6 bases). Germline V gene sequence: CDR1 SGHRS, CDR2 YFSETQ. Trimming cost V 4 bases and J 5 bases, with 18 bases left between them. This CDR3 has 15 residues. The CDR3 DNA is TGCGCCAGCAGCCGCGTAACAGGGTCCGGGGAGACCCAGTACTTC. This gives the protein CASSRVTGSGETQYF.

The sample holds a few counts of this clone. This chain connects TRBV29-1 to TRBJ2-2; 16 bases match TRBD2. Germline V gene lookup returns CDR1 SQVTM and CDR2 ANQGSEA. The ends lost 6 bases at V and 7 bases at J; junction bases unmatched: 8. This CDR3 is built from 16 residues. CDR3 DNA sequence: TGCAGCGTCCAGGGACTAGCGGGAGGGCCCATCGGGGAGCTGTTTTTT. Encoded protein: CSVQGLAGGPIGELFF.

The CDR3 DNA follows: TGCGCCAGCAGCCTTACTAACGCGGCCCTTTTTAGTGAAAAACTGTTTTTT. This sequence encodes CASSLTNAALFSEKLFF. The genes are TRBV4-3 and TRBJ1-4, with unresolved D. This CDR3 is built from 17 residues. V gave up 4 bases and J gave up 7 bases, with 22 bases separating them. Germline V gene lookup returns CDR1 LGHNA and CDR2 YSLEER.

This chain joins TRBV19 and TRBJ2-1, with D perhaps matching TRBD2 (5 bases). This CDR3 has 13 residues. The germline V gene has CDR1 LNHDA and CDR2 SQIVND (reference sequence). V dropped 3 bases and J dropped 6 bases, with 9 bases sitting between them. The CDR3 loop is CASSIRRANEQFF. The CDR3 nucleotides are TGTGCCAGTAGTATTCGGCGGGCCAATGAGCAGTTCTTC. Combining the CDR3 with reference TRBV19 and TRBJ2-1 gives the whole variable domain DGGITQSPKYLFRKEGQNVTLSCEQNLNHDAMYWYRQDPGQGLRLIYYSQIVNDFQKGDIAEGYSVSREKKESFPLTVTSAQKNPTAFYLCASSIRRANEQFFGPGTRLTVL.

The chain links TRBV15 to TRBJ2-1; tentative D call: TRBD1 (6 bases). V was trimmed by 1 base and J by 4 bases, leaving 8 bases between them. The CDR3 spans 14 residues. Germline CDR1 is LNHNV and CDR2 is YYDKDF (reference sequence). The CDR3 coding sequence is TGTGCCACCAGCAGAGCACAGGGATACAATGAGCAGTTCTTC. Protein: CATSRAQGYNEQFF.

This clone has only a few counts. This sequence joins TRBV11-3 and TRBJ2-1; TRBD1 is a possible D gene (7 bases). Germline loops: CDR1 SGHNT, CDR2 YENEEA. CDR3 length: 13 amino acids. V was clipped by 1 base and J by 8 bases, with 9 bases between them. The CDR3 sequence is CASSLGRGDEQFF. The CDR3 coding sequence is TGTGCCAGCAGCTTAGGCAGGGGGGATGAGCAGTTCTTC.

The table lists this clone with a few counts. The rearrangement links TRBV11-2 to TRBJ2-6, with unresolved D. Trimming stripped 5 bases from V and 1 base from J, with 6 bases between. Per the germline V gene, CDR1 is SGHAT and CDR2 is FQNNGV. CDR3 length equals 14 residues. Here the CDR3 DNA reads TGTGCCAGCAGCGCCCTATCTGGGGCCAACGTCCTGACTTTC. It specifies CASSALSGANVLTF.

The gene calls are TRBV30 and TRBJ2-1, with D unresolved. The V end lost 0 bases, the J end lost 6 bases, and 6 bases lay between the germline ends. The germline V gene encodes CDR1 GTSNPN and CDR2 SVGIG (reference sequence). The CDR3 consists of 12 residues. The CDR3 sequence: CAWSVLVNEQFF. Written as DNA, the CDR3 is TGTGCCTGGAGTGTATTAGTCAATGAGCAGTTCTTC.

This clone was counted only a few times. The chain links TRBV7-8 to TRBJ2-7; D possibly corresponds to TRBD1 (5 bases). Germline assignment: CDR1 SGHVS and CDR2 FQNEAQ. V lost 2 bases and J lost 1, with 15 bases in between. The CDR3 sequence is 16 residues long. Here the CDR3 DNA reads TGTGCCAGCAGCTTATCAGCAGGGAAACGGTCCTACGAGCAGTACTTC. It yields the protein CASSLSAGKRSYEQYF.

This chain connects TRBV2 to TRBJ1-5; possibly TRBD1 for D (5 bases). Germline CDR1 SNHLY, CDR2 FYNNEI. The germline V and J ends were trimmed by 6 bases and 2 bases, with 11 bases remaining between them. This CDR3 spans 14 amino acids. Here the CDR3 reads CASSLGHGNQPQHF. The CDR3 DNA is TGTGCCAGCAGCCTAGGACATGGCAATCAGCCCCAGCATTTT.

The J gene is TRBJ2-1, the V gene TRBV7-9, with D possibly TRBD2 on 7 matching bases. The CDR3 contains 15 residues. Trimming stripped 7 bases from V and 7 bases from J, with 20 bases between. In germline, CDR1 is SEHNR, CDR2 FQNEAQ (reference sequence). CDR3 protein: CASTEGGGPVNEQFF. The DNA for the CDR3 is TGTGCCAGCACGGAGGGGGGAGGGCCTGTTAATGAGCAGTTCTTC.

The V gene is TRBV5-1, the J gene TRBJ2-1, with 13 bases identical to TRBD2. From germline, CDR1 is SGHRS and CDR2 YFSETQ. The CDR3 covers 16 residues. After removal of 4 bases from V and 7 bases from J, the junction contained 8 bases not matched to a gene. CDR3 sequence reads: CASSLTGLAGVNEQFF. The CDR3 DNA sequence: TGCGCCAGCAGCCTGACTGGACTAGCGGGAGTTAATGAGCAGTTCTTC.

The chain employs TRBV10-2 and TRBJ2-1; a possible D gene is TRBD2 (6 bases). CDR1 and CDR2 from the germline V gene are WSHSY and SAAADI. Trimming removed 0 bases from V and 8 bases from J, with 17 bases in between. The CDR3 has 16 residues. CDR3 nucleotide sequence: TGCGCCAGCAGTGAGTCCCTCCTCGGGAGAGGCGATGAGCAGTTCTTC. Its translation is CASSESLLGRGDEQFF.

There are a few counts of this clone. This chain uses TRBV5-4 with TRBJ2-1; tentatively, D is TRBD1 (6 bases). This CDR3 contains 15 residues. V was shortened by 1 base and J by 1 base, with 9 bases between the two germline ends. Germline loops: CDR1 SGHNT, CDR2 YYREEE (reference sequence). The CDR3 sequence: CASSLFQGSYNEQFF. The CDR3 region has the DNA TGTGCCAGCAGCTTGTTTCAGGGGTCCTACAATGAGCAGTTCTTC.

This clone was seen only a few times. The genes are TRBV9 and TRBJ2-1, with 13 bases aligning to TRBD2. The CDR3 covers 16 residues. V dropped 4 bases and J dropped 3; count of bases not matched to a gene: 4. Germline CDR1 reads SGDLS; CDR2 reads YYNGEE. The CDR3, as DNA: TGTGCCAGCAGCACGAGGACTAGCGGGAGCTACAATGAGCAGTTCTTC. It encodes CASSTRTSGSYNEQFF.

This clone was detected a few times. CDR3 DNA sequence: TGTGCCAGCAGTTATACTGTTGTCGGTGAAGCTTTCTTT. It yields the protein CASSYTVVGEAFF. The J gene is TRBJ1-1, the V gene TRBV6-5, with D unresolved. There are 13 residues in the CDR3. Germline values: CDR1 MNHEY, CDR2 SVGAGI. Trimming cost V 3 bases and J 7 bases, with 12 bases left between them.

This clone was counted a few times. V is TRBV14 and J is TRBJ1-1; tentative D call: TRBD1 (5 bases). The V gene lost 0 bases and the J gene lost 5 bases, with 16 bases spanning the gap. CDR3 length: 16 residues. CDR1 is SGHDN and CDR2 is FVKESK in the germline V gene. In nucleotides, the CDR3 is TGTGCCAGCAGCCAAGATGGAAAGGGGAGGGTGACTGAAGCTTTCTTT. This gives the protein CASSQDGKGRVTEAFF.

A few counts support this clone. The chain recombines TRBV25-1 with TRBJ2-1; D may be TRBD2 (5 bases). V dropped 0 bases and J dropped 0 bases, with 9 bases sitting between them. The V gene's germline CDR1 is MGHDK and CDR2 SYGVNS. This CDR3 has 16 amino acids. The CDR3 protein is CASSEYGLPSYNEQFF. The CDR3 DNA is TGTGCCAGCAGTGAATATGGACTTCCCTCCTACAATGAGCAGTTCTTC.

This clone was observed a handful of times. This chain uses TRBV25-1 with TRBJ2-7, with D possibly being TRBD1 (5 bases). The CDR3 spans 12 residues. V was shortened by 8 bases and J by 9 bases, with 17 bases between the two germline ends. The germline gives CDR1 MGHDK, CDR2 SYGVNS. This CDR3 reads CASGSPGFVQYF. The CDR3 DNA reads as TGTGCCAGCGGATCGCCAGGGTTTGTGCAGTACTTC.

This chain joins TRBV18 and TRBJ2-1; 7 bases fit TRBD2. The ends lost 5 bases at V and 3 bases at J; junction bases unmatched: 4. CDR1 and CDR2 (germline): KGHSH, LQKENI. The CDR3 runs to 14 residues. CDR3 loop: CASSRPSGYNEQFF. The CDR3 DNA sequence: TGTGCCAGCTCAAGGCCTAGCGGCTACAATGAGCAGTTCTTC.

At least ten counts were recorded for this clone. This chain joins TRBV11-2 and TRBJ2-7, with TRBD2 matching 11 bases. CDR1 and CDR2 (germline): SGHAT, FQNNGV. CDR3 length: 13 residues. Trimming at V came to 5 bases and at J to 13 bases, leaving 10 bases not matched to a gene. The CDR3 protein is CASSPKLAGVVYV. In nucleotides, the CDR3 is TGTGCCAGCAGCCCCAAACTAGCGGGAGTTGTATACGTC.

The genes are TRBV9 and TRBJ1-1; D is ambiguous. V shed 1 base and J shed 5 bases, with 21 bases lying between them. Germline V gives CDR1 SGDLS, CDR2 YYNGEE. The CDR3 covers 17 residues. CDR3 region: CASSVTPGSLGGTEAFF. The CDR3 region has the DNA TGTGCCAGCAGCGTAACCCCTGGGTCCCTCGGCGGGACTGAAGCTTTCTTT.

This clone was observed a handful of times. V gene TRBV6-6 combines with J gene TRBJ2-7; no clear D. Germline-derived CDR1 and CDR2 are MNHNY and SVGAGI (reference sequence). This CDR3 has 14 amino acids. V dropped 9 bases and J dropped 2 bases, with 17 bases sitting between them. The CDR3 sequence: CASVGPNGTYEQYV. The CDR3 coding sequence is TGTGCCAGTGTTGGGCCAAACGGTACCTACGAGCAGTACGTC.

The chain combines TRBV18 with TRBJ2-1, with D hard to call. Germline CDR1 KGHSH, CDR2 LQKENI. The CDR3 contains 14 residues. V dropped 0 bases and J dropped 3 bases, with 6 bases sitting between them. DNA for the CDR3: TGTGCCAGCTCACCACCGGCACGCTACAATGAGCAGTTCTTC. As protein: CASSPPARYNEQFF.

This chain uses TRBV15 with TRBJ2-1; TRBD2 aligns across 13 bases. The CDR3 sequence is 16 residues long. After removal of 4 bases from V and 14 bases from J, the junction contained 14 bases not matched to a gene. Germline CDR1 is LNHNV and CDR2 is YYDKDF (reference sequence). For the CDR3, the DNA is TGTGCCACCAGCACCTCCTTCGGACTAGCGGGAGTAGAGAAGTTCTTC. It yields the protein CATSTSFGLAGVEKFF.

In its sample, this clone was seen a few times. V gene TRBV18 combines with J gene TRBJ1-4, with TRBD1 matching over 7 bases. This CDR3 contains 14 residues. Per the germline V gene, CDR1 is KGHSH and CDR2 is LQKENI. Trimming cost V 4 bases and J 7 bases; bases outside gene matches: 6. The CDR3 sequence: CASSLRDSLEKLFF. As DNA, the CDR3 is TGTGCCAGCTCACTCCGGGACAGTCTTGAAAAACTGTTTTTT. Looking up the rest from reference TRBV18 and TRBJ1-4 gives the full variable domain: NAGVMQNPRHLVRRRGQEARLRCSPMKGHSHVYWYRQLPEEGLKFMVYLQKENIIDESGMPKERFSAEFPKEGPSILRIQQVVRGDSAAYFCASSLRDSLEKLFFGSGTQLSVL.